This TCR beta chain came from a study of blood T cell repertoires in COVID-19. Study details: COVID-19 samples, acute and convalescent, were from the United States, Italy and Spain.

Trimming left V 4 bases short and J 0 bases short, with 13 bases between. Germline V gene data show CDR1 as SNHLY and CDR2 as FYNNEI. The CDR3 has 17 amino acids. In the original workflow: Counts of nucleated cells, estimated from reference gene primer amplification, were obtained. Produced via immunoSEQ multiplex PCR; TCRdb's table is partial and in-frame only. V, J and clone size were drawn from that table, and D and trimming were deduced from the DNA. This sample carries 310,000 or so clones, more than 85% of them seen once, and the ten largest clones take 1% to 1.5%. This TCR was recovered from a man between 65 and 80 years old with acute or convalescent COVID-19. Material: peripheral blood. The chain carries TRBV2 and TRBJ2-6; the D gene is possibly TRBD1 (6 bases). The CDR3, as DNA: TGTGCCAGCAGTGGAACAGGGTTTCCCTCTGGGGCCAACGTCCTGACTTTC. It is translated as CASSGTGFPSGANVLTF.